This TCR beta chain originates from a study of T cell repertoires in cytomegalovirus infection. This clonotype was counted many times. Each CDR3 protein gets one entry after TCRdb re-called the reads with MiXCR. The sample yields about 130,000 distinct CDR3 sequences, less than 9.5% seen once. The germline V and J ends were trimmed by 4 bases and 1 base, with 8 bases remaining between them. The CDR3 is made up of 13 amino acids. Per the germline V gene, CDR1 is SGHDN and CDR2 is FVKESK. Sequences were obtained from PBMCs. The sequence was obtained from a human donor in good health (CMV status not recorded). Some clones in this sample may be carry-over from other donors' samples. The chain combines TRBV14 with TRBJ2-7; tentative D call: TRBD1 (5 bases). CDR3 sequence (DNA): TGTGCCAGCAGCCTTTCAGGGTCCTACGAGCAGTACTTC. Translated: CASSLSGSYEQYF.